A single sample is the source of the 12 T cell receptor beta chains below, sequenced in a study of shared clonotypes between healthy human individuals. Repertoires were generated with immunoSEQ multiplex PCR, while TCRdb's copy carries only in-frame clones and drops some. In the table there are some 650,000 clones, more than 95% of which are singletons. The material sequenced was naive CD4+ T cells sorted from blood. Subset meaning: CD45RA+ positively selected. The receptors shown here come from a woman aged 30 to 39 in good health.

This chain connects TRBV4-2 to TRBJ1-4; perhaps TRBD1 as D (5 bases). The germline V gene has CDR1 LGHNA and CDR2 YNFKEQ. Trimming cost V 1 base and J 7 bases, with 19 bases left between them. This CDR3 is 17 amino acids long. This CDR3 is CASSQGSGGVRREKLFF. CDR3 bases: TGTGCCAGCAGCCAAGGCTCCGGAGGGGTGAGACGTGAAAAACTGTTTTTT.

This clone is a singleton in its sample. The chain links TRBV19 to TRBJ2-7, with TRBD2 matching 12 bases. The germline CDR1 and CDR2 sequences are LNHDA and SQIVND (reference sequence). Trimming removed 5 bases from V and 6 bases from J; junction bases left unmatched: 8. There are 15 residues in the CDR3. The CDR3 reads CASSYRLAGDGEQYF. The CDR3 coding sequence is TGTGCCAGTAGTTATCGACTAGCGGGAGACGGCGAGCAGTACTTC.

The rearrangement joins TRBV28 to TRBJ2-7; 10 nucleotides align to TRBD2. V gave up 6 bases and J gave up 0 bases; unmatched junction bases: 11. This CDR3 has 17 amino acids. Germline V lookup: CDR1 MDHEN, CDR2 SYDVKM. CDR3: CASSLGASGSHSYEQYF. The CDR3 coding sequence is TGTGCCAGCAGCTTGGGCGCTAGCGGGAGTCACTCCTACGAGCAGTACTTC.

The J gene is TRBJ2-2, the V gene TRBV19; tentative D call: TRBD1 (6 bases). Germline V gene sequence: CDR1 LNHDA, CDR2 SQIVND (reference sequence). CDR3 size: 15 residues. Trimming took off 7 bases at V and 1 base at J, with 13 bases between the two ends. The CDR3 region has the DNA TGTGCCAGTACCCCGAGGGGGTTGAACACCGGGGAGCTGTTTTTT. This encodes CASTPRGLNTGELFF.

V is TRBV7-9 and J is TRBJ2-1; D uncertain. The V and J ends lost 2 bases and 6 bases respectively, with 5 bases between them. The CDR3 is 12 residues long. CDR1 SEHNR and CDR2 FQNEAQ come from the germline V gene (reference sequence). Written as DNA, the CDR3 is TGTGCCAGCAGCTTAAGGCTCAATGAGCAGTTCTTC. Amino acids: CASSLRLNEQFF.

The gene calls are TRBV18 and TRBJ1-1, with a possible D match to TRBD1 (6 bases). The ends were cut back, 3 bases at V and 6 bases at J, with 14 bases in the middle. CDR3 length equals 14 residues. Germline V gives CDR1 KGHSH, CDR2 LQKENI. CDR3 residues: CASSPLSGASEAFF. The DNA for the CDR3 is TGTGCCAGCTCACCCCTCTCAGGGGCCTCTGAAGCTTTCTTT.

The count of this clone is one. The rearrangement uses TRBV19 and TRBJ2-1; weak D call: TRBD2 (6 bases). Germline CDR1 is LNHDA and CDR2 is SQIVND (reference sequence). Trimming cost V 9 bases and J 0 bases, with 15 bases left between them. The CDR3 has 15 amino acids. The CDR3 reads CASAEGRSSYNEQFF. Written as DNA, the CDR3 is TGTGCCAGCGCGGAGGGACGGAGCTCCTACAATGAGCAGTTCTTC.

The chain recombines TRBV11-2 with TRBJ2-2, with 15 bases fitting TRBD2. The length of the CDR3 is 17 residues. V was clipped by 2 bases and J by 6 bases; unmatched bases: 4. Germline loops: CDR1 SGHAT, CDR2 FQNNGV. CDR3 DNA sequence: TGTGCCAGCAGCTTAACCGGGACTAGCGGGAGGCCCGGGGAGCTGTTTTTT. As protein: CASSLTGTSGRPGELFF.

About this clone: At the DNA level, this CDR3 is encoded by other sequences in the same sample as well. The chain carries TRBV4-1 and TRBJ2-3, with 14 bases that match TRBD2. The trim removed 4 bases at V and 3 bases at J, leaving 6 bases unmatched. The CDR3 is made up of 17 amino acids. Germline V gene lookup returns CDR1 MGHRA and CDR2 YSYEKL. The DNA of the CDR3 is TGCGCCAGCAGCCCCGCTGGGACTAGCGGGAGTACAGATACGCAGTATTTT. It translates to CASSPAGTSGSTDTQYF.

The chain links TRBV7-9 to TRBJ2-5; 8 bases line up with TRBD1. CDR3 size: 16 residues. J gave up 5 bases and V 1 base, and 9 bases lay outside the gene matches. CDR1 SEHNR and CDR2 FQNEAQ come from the germline V gene (reference sequence). The DNA for the CDR3 is TGTGCCAGCAGCTTAGGATGGACAGGGCTGGGGGAGACCCAGTACTTC. This sequence encodes CASSLGWTGLGETQYF.

The CDR3 DNA follows: TGTGCCAGCAGCCTCGGACTGCTGGACAATGAAAAACTGTTTTTT. Protein sequence: CASSLGLLDNEKLFF. J is TRBJ1-4 and V is TRBV9; no clear D. V lost 4 bases, J lost 5 bases, and 15 bases lay in between. Germline V lookup: CDR1 SGDLS, CDR2 YYNGEE. This CDR3 is 15 amino acids long.

The chain is built from TRBV19 and TRBJ1-5; D not certain. Trimming cost V 7 bases and J 1 base, with 11 bases left between them. The length of the CDR3 is 14 residues. The germline CDR1 and CDR2 sequences are LNHDA and SQIVND (reference sequence). In DNA, the CDR3 is TGTGCCAGTAATGGGGAAGCGAGCAATCAGCCCCAGCATTTT. Its protein product is CASNGEASNQPQHF.